One sample yielded the 27 T cell receptor beta chains listed below, sequenced in a study of blood T cell repertoires in COVID-19. TCRdb's table, derived via immunoSEQ multiplex PCR, lists solely in-frame clones and lacks some. This table has under 250,000 clones, under 85% appearing once. The sequenced sample consisted of peripheral blood. The receptors were gathered from a human donor in a cohort sampled during active COVID-19.

This clone has just one count. The gene calls are TRBV19 and TRBJ2-6; D ambiguous. Trimming cost V 7 bases and J 0 bases, with 7 bases left between them. Per germline, CDR1 LNHDA and CDR2 SQIVND (reference sequence). The CDR3 loop spans 14 amino acids. This CDR3 is CASIEHSGANVLTF. CDR3 coding DNA: TGTGCCAGTATAGAGCACTCTGGGGCCAACGTCCTGACTTTC.

The chain employs TRBV5-8 and TRBJ1-1; no reliable D call. The CDR3 loop spans 15 amino acids. Germline values: CDR1 SGHTS, CDR2 YDEGEE. Trimming pared 1 base from V and 0 bases from J, leaving 10 bases between. In nucleotides, the CDR3 is TGTGCCAGCAGCTTGCGTCGGGTTATGAACACTGAAGCTTTCTTT. Its protein is CASSLRRVMNTEAFF. The full variable domain, completed using reference TRBV5-8 and TRBJ1-1, is EAGVTQSPTHLIKTRGQQATLRCSPISGHTSVYWYQQALGLGLQFLLWYDEGEERNRGNFPPRFSGRQFPNYSSELNVNALELEDSALYLCASSLRRVMNTEAFFGQGTRLTVV.

V gene TRBV12-3 or TRBV12-4 combines with J gene TRBJ1-1; tentatively, D is TRBD1 (6 bases). This CDR3 is 13 amino acids long. V was cut by 6 bases and J by 4 bases, with 12 bases left in between. The CDR3 loop reads CASRGQLATEAFF. Written as DNA, the CDR3 is TGTGCCAGCAGAGGACAGTTGGCCACTGAAGCTTTCTTT.

This sequence joins TRBV7-3 and TRBJ2-3; TRBD2 aligns across 7 bases. CDR1 and CDR2 (germline): SGHTA, FQGTGA. This CDR3 contains 15 residues. The V and J ends lost 5 bases and 2 bases, in that order; junction bases with no gene match: 7. The DNA for the CDR3 is TGTGCCAGCAGCCCCTCTCGGGGGGACACAGATACGCAGTATTTT. Translation gives CASSPSRGDTDTQYF.

The gene calls are TRBV7-9 and TRBJ1-2; D gene unclear. The CDR3 covers 11 residues. Germline CDR1 SEHNR, CDR2 FQNEAQ (reference sequence). Trimming stripped 6 bases from V and 8 bases from J, with 10 bases between. CDR3 region: CASSSHLGYTF. The CDR3 bases are TGTGCCAGCAGTTCCCACTTGGGCTACACCTTC.

This chain links TRBV27 with TRBJ1-1; the D is unclear. CDR3 length equals 13 residues. The V gene lost 5 bases and the J gene lost 3 bases, with 10 bases spanning the gap. Germline V gene lookup returns CDR1 MNHEY and CDR2 SMNVEV (reference sequence). This CDR3 reads CASSLRTHTEAFF. CDR3 coding DNA: TGTGCCAGCAGTCTCCGAACTCACACTGAAGCTTTCTTT.

The J gene is TRBJ2-7, the V gene TRBV18, with 12 bases matching TRBD2. V trimming: 3 bases; J trimming: 3 bases; junction bases outside the gene matches: 3. The germline V gene encodes CDR1 KGHSH and CDR2 LQKENI. The CDR3 is made up of 15 amino acids. CDR3 loop: CASSPATSGSYEQYF. The DNA for the CDR3 is TGTGCCAGCTCACCGGCGACTAGCGGGAGCTACGAGCAGTACTTC.

This chain links TRBV7-8 with TRBJ1-4, with D possibly matching TRBD1 (5 bases). V shed 5 bases and J shed 3 bases, with 16 bases lying between them. Germline V gives CDR1 SGHVS, CDR2 FQNEAQ. This CDR3 region has 16 residues. The CDR3 here is CASSPSGPAANEKLFF. The CDR3, as DNA: TGTGCCAGCAGCCCTTCAGGGCCCGCGGCTAATGAAAAACTGTTTTTT. Variable domain in full (rest from reference TRBV7-8 and TRBJ1-4): GAGVSQSPRYKVAKRGQDVALRCDPISGHVSLFWYQQALGQGPEFLTYFQNEAQLDKSGLPSDRFFAERPEGSVSTLKIQRTQQEDSAVYLCASSPSGPAANEKLFFGSGTQLSVL.

The V gene is TRBV29-1, the J gene TRBJ1-1, with a tentative D call TRBD1 (6 bases). The germline V gene has CDR1 SQVTM and CDR2 ANQGSEA. Trimming removed 6 bases at V and 0 bases at J, with 17 bases between. There are 15 residues in the CDR3. The CDR3 DNA is TGCAGCGTCGAAACACAGGGAAGGGTGAACACTGAAGCTTTCTTT. Protein product: CSVETQGRVNTEAFF.

The gene calls are TRBV12-3 or TRBV12-4 and TRBJ2-5; maybe TRBD2 (5 bases). CDR3 length equals 13 residues. Trimming took 3 bases from V and 5 from J, leaving 10 bases between them. CDR3 region: CASSFQRGETQYF. Written as DNA, the CDR3 is TGTGCCAGCAGTTTCCAGCGAGGGGAGACCCAGTACTTC.

This rearrangement joins TRBV12-3 or TRBV12-4 to TRBJ1-2; D not certain. Trimming stripped 3 bases from V and 8 bases from J, with 13 bases between. The CDR3 runs to 13 residues. The CDR3 region is CASSFPGKTGYTF. DNA of the CDR3: TGTGCCAGCAGTTTTCCGGGAAAAACGGGCTACACCTTC.

The chain has TRBV7-2 and TRBJ2-1, with 9 nucleotides matching TRBD2. This CDR3 is built from 14 residues. The germline V gene encodes CDR1 SGHTA and CDR2 FQGNSA. Germline trimming cut 10 bases from V and 3 bases from J; bases unmatched to any gene: 7. CDR3 protein: CATIAGAIYNEQFF. The CDR3 DNA sequence: TGTGCCACTATAGCGGGAGCCATCTACAATGAGCAGTTCTTC.

This sequence joins TRBV18 and TRBJ2-3; 8 bases match TRBD1. Germline values: CDR1 KGHSH, CDR2 LQKENI. V lost 1 base, J lost 1 base, and 1 base stayed unmatched. The CDR3 is 15 residues long. The CDR3 nucleotides read TGTGCCAGCTCACCACAGACAGGGGGCACAGATACGCAGTATTTT. As protein: CASSPQTGGTDTQYF. Full variable domain (outside the CDR3, taken from reference TRBV18 and TRBJ2-3): NAGVMQNPRHLVRRRGQEARLRCSPMKGHSHVYWYRQLPEEGLKFMVYLQKENIIDESGMPKERFSAEFPKEGPSILRIQQVVRGDSAAYFCASSPQTGGTDTQYFGPGTRLTVL.

The chain has TRBV6-1 and TRBJ1-3; a possible D gene is TRBD1 (5 bases). Germline V CDR1 and CDR2: MNHNS, SASEGT. The CDR3 runs 17 residues. Trimming left V 3 bases short and J 6 bases short, with 21 bases between. CDR3 coding DNA: TGTGCCAGCAGTGAGAGGTATTCGATAGGGGTTGAAAACACCATATATTTT. It codes for CASSERYSIGVENTIYF.

This clone was seen only a few times. This chain joins TRBV2 and TRBJ2-5; D possibly corresponds to TRBD1 (6 bases). CDR1 is SNHLY, CDR2 FYNNEI, per germline. The CDR3 has 16 amino acids. The V and J ends lost 8 bases and 1 base respectively, with 20 bases between them. CDR3 sequence reads: CASYDLTRGPQETQYF. The CDR3 coding sequence is TGTGCCAGCTACGATCTCACCAGGGGTCCCCAAGAGACCCAGTACTTC.

The V gene is TRBV6-1, the J gene TRBJ2-7; 11 bases match TRBD2. Trimming at V came to 6 bases and at J to 2 bases, leaving 12 bases not matched to a gene. CDR1 is MNHNS and CDR2 is SASEGT in the germline V gene. CDR3 length: 17 residues. DNA of the CDR3: TGTGCCAGCAGGGAAACCTGGCTAGCGGGGGGCCCCTACGAGCAGTACTTC. Its protein is CASRETWLAGGPYEQYF.

This clone was picked up one time. The chain recombines TRBV2 with TRBJ1-6; no reliable D call. CDR1 is SNHLY, CDR2 FYNNEI, per germline. V lost 4 bases and J 9 bases, leaving 13 bases between the germline ends. The CDR3 spans 14 residues. The chain's CDR3 is CASSAGLGSSPLHF. CDR3 DNA: TGTGCCAGCAGTGCGGGGTTGGGAAGTTCACCCCTCCACTTT. The variable domain in full, with the rest retrieved from reference TRBV2 and TRBJ1-6, is EPEVTQTPSHQVTQMGQEVILRCVPISNHLYFYWYRQILGQKVEFLVSFYNNEISEKSEIFDDQFSVERPDGSNFTLKIRSTKLEDSAMYFCASSAGLGSSPLHFGNGTRLTVT.

The chain links TRBV2 to TRBJ2-1; tentative D call: TRBD1 (5 bases). CDR3 length: 11 residues. Looked up from germline, CDR1 is SNHLY and CDR2 is FYNNEI. Trimming removed 9 bases from V and 4 bases from J, with 7 bases in between. The CDR3 is CARTVYNEQFF. Here the CDR3 DNA reads TGTGCCAGGACAGTTTACAATGAGCAGTTCTTC.

The chain joins TRBV5-1 to TRBJ2-3; no clear D. This CDR3 contains 14 residues. Germline assignment: CDR1 SGHRS and CDR2 YFSETQ. The V gene lost 7 bases and the J gene lost 2 bases, with 14 bases spanning the gap. The CDR3: CASGDAYLTDTQYF. The CDR3 DNA reads as TGCGCCAGCGGAGACGCTTACCTCACAGATACGCAGTATTTT. Looking up the rest from reference TRBV5-1 and TRBJ2-3 gives the full variable domain: KAGVTQTPRYLIKTRGQQVTLSCSPISGHRSVSWYQQTPGQGLQFLFEYFSETQRNKGNFPGRFSGRQFSNSRSEMNVSTLELGDSALYLCASGDAYLTDTQYFGPGTRLTVL.

The V and J genes are TRBV5-1 and TRBJ2-3, with 11 bases aligning to TRBD2. This CDR3 has 16 amino acids. Germline CDR1 is SGHRS and CDR2 is YFSETQ. V shed 5 bases, J shed 4 bases, and the junction held 9 bases outside the gene matches. As DNA, the CDR3 is TGCGCCAGCAGTCCTACTAGCGGGAGTTTCTCAGATACGCAGTATTTT. It is translated as CASSPTSGSFSDTQYF.

This clone appeared a single time. V and J are TRBV5-4 and TRBJ2-7, with D possibly matching TRBD1 (6 bases). V was clipped by 4 bases and J by 5 bases, with 19 bases between them. The germline CDR1 and CDR2 sequences are SGHNT and YYREEE (reference sequence). The CDR3 is 15 residues long. Here the CDR3 reads CASSGWSLGGDEQYF. The CDR3 DNA follows: TGTGCCAGCAGCGGGTGGTCTCTAGGGGGAGACGAGCAGTACTTC.

This rearrangement joins TRBV4-1 to TRBJ1-4, with TRBD1 as a possible D gene (5 bases). Trimming pared 3 bases from V and 0 bases from J, leaving 14 bases between. The CDR3 spans 17 residues. Looked up from germline, CDR1 is MGHRA and CDR2 is YSYEKL. The CDR3 loop is CASSHFGGKATNEKLFF. The CDR3 nucleotides are TGCGCCAGCAGCCACTTCGGGGGGAAGGCAACTAATGAAAAACTGTTTTTT.

This clone was found a few times. This sequence joins TRBV18 and TRBJ2-7; 7 bases line up with TRBD2. CDR3 size: 15 residues. Trimming cost V 4 bases and J 1 base; bases outside gene matches: 7. Germline-derived CDR1 and CDR2 are KGHSH and LQKENI. CDR3 bases: TGTGCCAGCTCACAAGGCGCTAGCGGTTCCTACGAGCAGTACTTC. Protein sequence: CASSQGASGSYEQYF.

This sequence joins TRBV7-9 and TRBJ2-3; 14 positions match TRBD2. CDR3 length: 19 residues. Trimming cost V 0 bases and J 2 bases; bases outside gene matches: 7. Germline-derived CDR1 and CDR2 are SEHNR and FQNEAQ (reference sequence). The CDR3 region is CASSLAWTSGGPPTDTQYF. The CDR3 region has the DNA TGTGCCAGCAGCTTAGCCTGGACTAGCGGGGGGCCTCCCACAGATACGCAGTATTTT. The whole variable domain, remainder taken from reference TRBV7-9 and TRBJ2-3, is DTGVSQNPRHKITKRGQNVTFRCDPISEHNRLYWYRQTLGQGPEFLTYFQNEAQLEKSRLLSDRFSAERPKGSFSTLEIQRTEQGDSAMYLCASSLAWTSGGPPTDTQYFGPGTRLTVL.

This clone has a single count. The chain is built from TRBV19 and TRBJ1-5; D might be TRBD1 (5 bases). The CDR3 loop spans 16 amino acids. V shed 0 bases and J shed 0 bases, with 9 bases lying between them. Germline assignment: CDR1 LNHDA and CDR2 SQIVND (reference sequence). CDR3 loop: CASSIDPQGSNQPQHF. The CDR3 region has the DNA TGTGCCAGTAGTATAGACCCCCAGGGTAGCAATCAGCCCCAGCATTTT.

The rearrangement links TRBV29-1 to TRBJ2-7; D is perhaps TRBD1 (6 bases). CDR1 and CDR2 (germline): SQVTM, ANQGSEA. V was trimmed by 7 bases and J by 6 bases, leaving 16 bases between them. This CDR3 has 12 amino acids. CDR3 in amino acids: CSGQTGNSEQYF. The CDR3 region has the DNA TGCAGCGGCCAGACAGGTAATAGCGAGCAGTACTTC.

The chain has TRBV11-2 and TRBJ1-5; D is possibly TRBD1 (5 bases). This CDR3 has 17 residues. CDR1 and CDR2 (germline): SGHAT, FQNNGV. Trimming pared 1 base from V and 1 base from J, leaving 14 bases between. This CDR3 is CASSLVGVTGSNQPQHF. Written as DNA, the CDR3 is TGTGCCAGCAGCTTAGTAGGGGTAACCGGGAGCAATCAGCCCCAGCATTTT.